Listed below are T cell receptor beta chains from one sample, sequenced in a study of blood T cell repertoires in COVID-19. The data were produced by immunoSEQ multiplex PCR, yet TCRdb's version contains in-frame clones alone and is incomplete. The sample has roughly 30,000 clones, roughly two thirds seen once; the top ten hold around a sixth. The sequenced sample was peripheral blood. These receptor sequences come from a human donor in a cohort sampled during active COVID-19. Both conserved end residues are part of each CDR3. Each record gives: V gene, clone size, D gene, J gene, CDR3 DNA, CDR3 protein. The D gene is left open where the match is weak. The size field is filled for only some rows; it gives once, few, many or a size class.

TRBV9	-	-	TRBJ2-7	TGTGCGGGGCTGGCCTACGAGCAGTACTTC	CAGLAYEQYF
TRBV4-3	many	-	TRBJ2-5	TGCGCCAGCAGCCAAGAAAAGAAACTAGGAGAGACCCAGTACTTC	CASSQEKKLGETQYF
TRBV5-1	few	TRBD2	TRBJ2-7	TGCGCCAGCAGCTTGGCCGCGGGACTAGCGGGGGTCGAGCAGTACTTC	CASSLAAGLAGVEQYF
TRBV11-2	-	-	TRBJ1-5	TGTGCCAGCAGCTTAGGCCAGAATCAGCCCCAGCATTTT	CASSLGQNQPQHF
TRBV2	-	TRBD2	TRBJ2-5	TGTGCCAGCAGTGAAGGGTTAGCGGGAACCCAAGAGACCCAGTACTTC	CASSEGLAGTQETQYF
TRBV9	-	TRBD2	TRBJ2-1	TGTGCCAGCAGCGTGGGAGCGGGGAGCTCCTACAATGAGCAGTTCTTC	CASSVGAGSSYNEQFF
TRBV12-3/TRBV12-4	-	-	TRBJ1-2	TGTGCCAGCAGTTTAGGACTCTATGGCTACACCTTC	CASSLGLYGYTF
TRBV19	-	-	TRBJ2-7	TGTGCCAGTACCAAGGACAGTCTTGCCTACGAGCAGTACTTC	CASTKDSLAYEQYF
TRBV23-1	-	-	TRBJ1-4	TGCGCCAGCAGCCACAGCGGCGGGGCTGCGACTAATGAAAAACTGTTTTTT	CASSHSGGAATNEKLFF
TRBV18	few	TRBD2	TRBJ2-1	TGTGCCAGCTCACCAGCGGGAGGGCGCAATGAGCAGTTCTTC	CASSPAGGRNEQFF
TRBV21-1	few	-	TRBJ2-7	TGTGCCAGCAGCAAAGCGGGACAGATGAACTACGAGCAGTACTTC	CASSKAGQMNYEQYF
TRBV10-2	few	-	TRBJ1-5	TGCGCCAGCGGAGGGTCGGCCAGCAATCAGCCCCAGCATTTT	CASGGSASNQPQHF
TRBV2	-	TRBD1	TRBJ1-4	TGTGCCAGCGCGACAGGGGAGGCTAATGAAAAACTGTTTTTT	CASATGEANEKLFF
TRBV7-8	-	TRBD1	TRBJ2-5	TGTGCCAGCAGCGGGTCGACAGGGATGGGTGAGACCCAGTACTTC	CASSGSTGMGETQYF
TRBV6-1	-	TRBD1	TRBJ2-6	TGTGCCAGCAGTAAAGGGACAGGAGATTCTGGGGCCAACGTCCTGACTTTC	CASSKGTGDSGANVLTF
TRBV7-2	-	-	TRBJ2-7	TGTGCCAGCAGCTTGCGCGGGTACGAGCAGTACTTC	CASSLRGYEQYF
TRBV11-3	-	-	TRBJ1-3	TGTGCCAGCAGCTTTGACAGAAGAAACACCATATATTTT	CASSFDRRNTIYF
TRBV28	few	-	TRBJ1-5	TGTGCCAGCAGCTCCCGAACCCAGGGTCATAGCAATCAGCCCCAGCATTTT	CASSSRTQGHSNQPQHF
TRBV5-6	few	-	TRBJ2-7	TGTGCCAGCAGCTTGGGGGGGCAAGGGTCCTACGAGCAGTACTTC	CASSLGGQGSYEQYF
TRBV7-9	-	-	TRBJ2-7	TGTGCCAGCAGCCCATTGGGGCCCCGTTCCTACGAGCAGTACTTC	CASSPLGPRSYEQYF
TRBV6-2/TRBV6-3	-	TRBD2	TRBJ2-1	TGTGCCAGCAGTTACGCCGGGACTAGCCTCTACAATGAGCAGTTCTTC	CASSYAGTSLYNEQFF
TRBV7-3	-	-	TRBJ2-1	TGTGCCAGCAGCCGAAATCACAGGGCTAACTCCTACAATGAGCAGTTCTTC	CASSRNHRANSYNEQFF
TRBV2	-	-	TRBJ2-1	TGTGCCAGCAGGGAGTGGAGCGGAAGATACAATGAGCAGTTCTTC	CASREWSGRYNEQFF
TRBV7-9	-	TRBD2	TRBJ2-5	TGTGCCAGCAGCTCCGGGACTAGCAGGTACCAAGAGACCCAGTACTTC	CASSSGTSRYQETQYF
TRBV4-3	-	TRBD2	TRBJ2-2	TGCGCCAGCAGCCTGGGACTAGCGGTCGGAACCGGGGAGCTGTTTTTT	CASSLGLAVGTGELFF
TRBV28	few	-	TRBJ1-5	TGTGCCAGCAGTTGGGGCCAGGGTTACAATCAGCCCCAGCATTTT	CASSWGQGYNQPQHF
TRBV10-3	-	-	TRBJ1-1	TGTGCCAGCCGAATTTCAGGTACGAACACTGAAGCTTTCTTT	CASRISGTNTEAFF
TRBV29-1	-	-	TRBJ2-1	TGCAGCGTTCAGAGCGGCCCTGGGAATGAGCAGTTCTTC	CSVQSGPGNEQFF
TRBV6-5	-	-	TRBJ2-3	TGTGCCACTAGACCGGAGCTAGCCGACTCAGATACGCAGTATTTT	CATRPELADSDTQYF
TRBV7-2	few	-	TRBJ1-2	TGTGCCAGCAGCTTAGTGCGGGGCGATGGCTACACCTTC	CASSLVRGDGYTF
TRBV10-3	-	TRBD1	TRBJ1-2	TGTGCCATCAGAGGGACAGATGCTAACTATGGCTACACCTTC	CAIRGTDANYGYTF
TRBV6-2/TRBV6-3	-	-	TRBJ2-5	TGTGCCAGCAGCCGTCCCGTGGGGCCCCAAGAGACCCAGTACTTC	CASSRPVGPQETQYF
TRBV19	-	TRBD1	TRBJ2-3	TGTGCCAGTAGTGTATATCAGGGGGCGGGAGATACGCAGTATTTT	CASSVYQGAGDTQYF
TRBV7-3	-	TRBD2	TRBJ2-1	TGTGCCAGCAGCTCCGGGACTAGCTCCCGCAGGGAGCAGTTCTTC	CASSSGTSSRREQFF
TRBV18	-	-	TRBJ1-2	TGTGCCAGCTCACCAGAATTTTCCCTAAACTATGGCTACACCTTC	CASSPEFSLNYGYTF
TRBV5-6	many	-	TRBJ1-1	TGTGCCAGCAGCGGAGGGGCCGGTCCCTTCTTT	CASSGGAGPFF
TRBV7-2	once	TRBD1	TRBJ1-5	TGTGCCAGCAGCTTAGGGCAACAGGGGTATAGCAATCAGCCCCAGCATTTT	CASSLGQQGYSNQPQHF
TRBV19	once	-	TRBJ2-3	TGTGCCAGTGGAGGTAACCAGGGGGATACGCAGTATTTT	CASGGNQGDTQYF
TRBV19	few	-	TRBJ2-7	TGTGCCAGTAGTACCGGACTCGGGGGCGAGCAGTACTTC	CASSTGLGGEQYF